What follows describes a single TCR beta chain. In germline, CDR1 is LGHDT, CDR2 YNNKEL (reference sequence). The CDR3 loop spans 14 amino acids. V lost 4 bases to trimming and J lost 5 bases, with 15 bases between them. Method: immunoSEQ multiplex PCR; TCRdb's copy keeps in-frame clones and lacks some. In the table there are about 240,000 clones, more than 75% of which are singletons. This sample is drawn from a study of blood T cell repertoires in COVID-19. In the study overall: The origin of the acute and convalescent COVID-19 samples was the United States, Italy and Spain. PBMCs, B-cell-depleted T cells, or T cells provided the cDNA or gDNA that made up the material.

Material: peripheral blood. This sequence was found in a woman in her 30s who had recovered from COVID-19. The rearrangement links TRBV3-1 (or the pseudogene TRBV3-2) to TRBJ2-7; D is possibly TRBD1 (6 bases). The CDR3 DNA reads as TGTGCCAGCAGCCTTTTCTCCAGGGGCGACGAGCAGTACTTC. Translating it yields CASSLFSRGDEQYF.